One sample yielded the 27 T cell receptor beta chains listed below, sequenced in a study of cytomegalovirus exposure and HLA in healthy donors. The assay was immunoSEQ multiplex PCR, and TCRdb's table has in-frame clones only and misses some. The sample has 230,000 or so clones; approximately 86% are singletons. The specimen was PBMCs. These receptors were collected from a young woman in good health and CMV-seronegative.

The chain combines TRBV7-2 with TRBJ1-2, with 10 bases lining up with TRBD1. Germline V CDR1 and CDR2: SGHTA, FQGNSA. V lost 5 bases and J lost 5; bases outside the gene matches: 2. This CDR3 is built from 13 residues. CDR3 DNA: TGTGCCAGCAGCGTGGACAGGGGGTATGGCTACACCTTC. This sequence encodes CASSVDRGYGYTF.

This chain uses TRBV6-6 with TRBJ2-7; possible D gene TRBD2, 6 bases. Germline assignment: CDR1 MNHNY and CDR2 SVGAGI (reference sequence). V was cut by 6 bases and J by 7 bases, with 13 bases left in between. The CDR3 runs 12 residues. CDR3 protein: CASSYRSGEQYF. In DNA, the CDR3 is TGTGCCAGCAGCTACCGAAGCGGGGAGCAGTACTTC.

The chain is built from TRBV29-1 and TRBJ2-1, with a weak D call TRBD1 (6 bases). CDR3 length equals 13 residues. CDR1 is SQVTM and CDR2 is ANQGSEA in the germline V gene. V lost 7 bases and J lost 2, with 12 bases in between. In DNA form, the CDR3 reads TGCAGCGCGAGAGAGGGGGCCTACAATGAGCAGTTCTTC. Residues: CSAREGAYNEQFF.

The V gene is TRBV27, the J gene TRBJ2-2; a weak D match, TRBD2 (6 bases). Germline CDR1 and CDR2: MNHEY and SMNVEV (reference sequence). Trimming stripped 4 bases from V and 6 bases from J, with 6 bases between. The CDR3 is made up of 12 amino acids. The CDR3 bases are TGTGCCAGCAGTTGGGGGGCCGGGGAGCTGTTTTTT. Its translation: CASSWGAGELFF.

The gene calls are TRBV7-2 and TRBJ2-1; 13 bases map to TRBD2. V gave up 5 bases and J gave up 1 base; unmatched junction bases: 11. The CDR3 has 19 amino acids. Germline CDR1 is SGHTA and CDR2 is FQGNSA. CDR3 in DNA: TGTGCCAGCAGCCCGCGGACTAGCGGGAGAGGGGGGTCCTACAATGAGCAGTTCTTC. This gives the protein CASSPRTSGRGGSYNEQFF.

As for this clone: The sample carries other DNA sequences with the same CDR3. The chain employs TRBV4-1 and TRBJ2-2; 7 bases fit TRBD1. Germline V CDR1 and CDR2: MGHRA, YSYEKL. The J segment lost 5 bases and the V segment lost 1 base, leaving 1 base of the junction unmatched. The CDR3 runs to 14 residues. The CDR3 coding sequence is TGCGCCAGCAGCCAAGGACAGGGAACCGGGGAGCTGTTTTTT. Protein product: CASSQGQGTGELFF.

V gene TRBV5-4 combines with J gene TRBJ2-3; D call uncertain. Trimming shortened V by 0 bases and J by 1 base, and 6 bases separated the two germline ends. The CDR3 spans 14 residues. CDR1 and CDR2 from the germline V gene are SGHNT and YYREEE (reference sequence). As DNA, the CDR3 is TGTGCCAGCAGCTTGGTCTTAGGCACAGATACGCAGTATTTT. Amino acid sequence: CASSLVLGTDTQYF.

This clone occurred once. V is TRBV7-2 and J is TRBJ1-1, with TRBD1 matching over 7 bases. V trimming: 4 bases; J trimming: 6 bases; junction bases outside the gene matches: 14. The CDR3 is made up of 16 amino acids. Germline V CDR1 and CDR2: SGHTA, FQGNSA. In DNA form, the CDR3 reads TGTGCCAGCAGCTCCTTTCCTACGAACAGGGGACCTGAAGCTTTCTTT. It encodes CASSSFPTNRGPEAFF.

This clone appeared a single time. The V call is TRBV5-4, the J call TRBJ2-7; 7 nucleotides match TRBD2. CDR1 is SGHNT and CDR2 is YYREEE in the germline V gene (reference sequence). CDR3 length: 14 amino acids. J lost 2 bases, V lost 2 bases, and 4 bases had no gene match. The CDR3 DNA follows: TGTGCCAGCAGCTTAGATGGACTAGCCTACGAGCAGTACTTC. Amino acid sequence: CASSLDGLAYEQYF.

The chain recombines TRBV4-1 with TRBJ2-7; possible D gene TRBD1, 6 bases. The CDR3 is 15 amino acids. V lost 6 bases to trimming and J lost 0 bases, with 15 bases between them. CDR1 is MGHRA and CDR2 is YSYEKL in the germline V gene. In nucleotides, the CDR3 is TGCGCCAGCAGTTTTAGACAGGACAACTCCTACGAGCAGTACTTC. Translating gives CASSFRQDNSYEQYF.

The rearrangement uses TRBV11-2 and TRBJ2-5; maybe TRBD2 (6 bases). With 5 bases removed from V and 5 bases from J, the gap between germline ends came to 15 bases. The CDR3 is 14 residues long. Germline V gene lookup returns CDR1 SGHAT and CDR2 FQNNGV. In nucleotides, the CDR3 is TGTGCCAGCAGCCCCCCGGGGGTCGGGGAGACCCAGTACTTC. This sequence encodes CASSPPGVGETQYF.

V is TRBV6-6 and J is TRBJ1-2; the match to TRBD1 covers 10 bases. This CDR3 comprises 15 residues. Per the germline V gene, CDR1 is MNHNY and CDR2 is SVGAGI (reference sequence). The junction had 9 bases not matched to a gene; V was cut back by 7 bases and J by 4 bases. The CDR3 nucleotides are TGTGCCAGCACCGCGAGGGACAGGGGAGGCTATGGCTACACCTTC. It is translated as CASTARDRGGYGYTF.

CDR3 loop: CASSNREPNQPQHF. As DNA, the CDR3 is TGTGCCAGTAGTAATCGGGAACCCAATCAGCCCCAGCATTTT. This chain uses TRBV19 with TRBJ1-5; D is undetermined. Deletions cut 4 bases from V and 3 bases from J, with 10 bases between. The CDR3 sequence is 14 residues long. CDR1 and CDR2 (germline): LNHDA, SQIVND (reference sequence).

The chain recombines TRBV10-2 with TRBJ2-3, with TRBD2 identical over 7 bases. Germline-derived CDR1 and CDR2 are WSHSY and SAAADI. Unmatched junction bases numbered 7, after V lost 7 bases and J lost 0 bases. The CDR3 covers 15 residues. CDR3 sequence reads: CASKIAGLSTDTQYF. CDR3 sequence (DNA): TGCGCCAGCAAAATAGCGGGCCTCAGCACAGATACGCAGTATTTT.

CDR3 sequence: CASSRQGGETQYF. CDR3 in DNA: TGTGCCAGCAGCCGACAGGGTGGGGAGACCCAGTACTTC. The rearrangement links TRBV11-3 to TRBJ2-5; 7 bases map to TRBD1. Germline values: CDR1 SGHNT, CDR2 YENEEA. J lost 5 bases, V lost 5 bases, and 5 bases had no gene match. The CDR3 has 13 amino acids.

The chain has TRBV6-6 and TRBJ2-7, with 11 bases matching TRBD1. Germline assignment: CDR1 MNHNY and CDR2 SVGAGI (reference sequence). The CDR3 has 16 residues. J gave up 5 bases and V 1 base, and 7 bases lay outside the gene matches. CDR3 loop: CASSYFLGQGADEQYF. The CDR3 DNA reads as TGTGCCAGCAGTTACTTCCTCGGACAGGGGGCCGACGAGCAGTACTTC.

This chain joins TRBV6-4 and TRBJ2-3, with 8 bases lining up with TRBD2. Germline V gives CDR1 MRHNA, CDR2 SNTAGT. The trim removed 0 bases at V and 4 bases at J, leaving 6 bases unmatched. This CDR3 has 16 amino acids. In DNA form, the CDR3 reads TGTGCCAGCAGTGACTCAACTGCGGGGGGCGCAGATACGCAGTATTTT. It is translated as CASSDSTAGGADTQYF.

The rearrangement links TRBV9 to TRBJ2-7; weak D call: TRBD2 (6 bases). V was shortened by 4 bases and J by 2 bases, with 19 bases between the two germline ends. The CDR3 spans 16 residues. Germline loops: CDR1 SGDLS, CDR2 YYNGEE. CDR3 DNA: TGTGCCAGCAGCCCCGAGATGGGACTCCGAGCCTACGAGCAGTACTTC. It yields the protein CASSPEMGLRAYEQYF.

The rearrangement joins TRBV5-1 to TRBJ2-3; tentatively, D is TRBD1 (5 bases). V was pared by 4 bases and J by 0 bases, with 9 bases between. CDR1 and CDR2 (germline): SGHRS, YFSETQ. The CDR3 is made up of 14 amino acids. The DNA for the CDR3 is TGCGCCAGCAGCGCTGGGGCAAGCACAGATACGCAGTATTTT. Translated: CASSAGASTDTQYF.

This chain joins TRBV5-1 and TRBJ2-2; D is unresolved. The CDR3 loop spans 15 amino acids. V lost 0 bases to trimming and J lost 1 base, with 7 bases between them. The germline V gene has CDR1 SGHRS and CDR2 YFSETQ. CDR3 DNA: TGCGCCAGCAGCTTGGCTTTTCTGAACACCGGGGAGCTGTTTTTT. This codes for CASSLAFLNTGELFF.

The rearrangement links TRBV28 to TRBJ1-3, with D possibly being TRBD1 (5 bases). V gave up 1 base and J gave up 2 bases, with 9 bases separating them. CDR1 is MDHEN, CDR2 SYDVKM, per germline. This CDR3 region has 15 residues. The CDR3 DNA is TGTGCCAGCAGTTTATCGCAGGGAACTGGAAACACCATATATTTT. It yields the protein CASSLSQGTGNTIYF. Using reference TRBV28 and TRBJ1-3 for the parts outside the CDR3, the full variable domain is DVKVTQSSRYLVKRTGEKVFLECVQDMDHENMFWYRQDPGLGLRLIYFSYDVKMKEKGDIPEGYSVSREKKERFSLILESASTNQTSMYLCASSLSQGTGNTIYFGEGSWLTVV.

This clone came up a few times. The rearrangement joins TRBV19 to TRBJ1-2; 8 bases line up with TRBD1. CDR3 length equals 13 residues. The V and J ends lost 6 bases and 6 bases, in that order; junction bases with no gene match: 6. The germline V gene encodes CDR1 LNHDA and CDR2 SQIVND (reference sequence). The CDR3 is CASSPGGRDGYTF. CDR3 coding DNA: TGTGCCAGTAGCCCAGGGGGCAGGGATGGCTACACCTTC.

The chain carries TRBV7-2 and TRBJ1-1; 7 bases fit TRBD1. Germline CDR1 is SGHTA and CDR2 is FQGNSA. This CDR3 region has 14 residues. Germline trimming cut 6 bases from V and 4 bases from J; bases unmatched to any gene: 8. The CDR3 DNA sequence: TGTGCCAGCAGTGGAGGGGGCTTTCCCACTGAAGCTTTCTTT. This encodes CASSGGGFPTEAFF. Based on the CDR3 plus reference TRBV7-2 and TRBJ1-1, the full variable domain is GAGVSQSPSNKVTEKGKDVELRCDPISGHTALYWYRQSLGQGLEFLIYFQGNSAPDKSGLPSDRFSAERTGGSVSTLTIQRTQQEDSAVYLCASSGGGFPTEAFFGQGTRLTVV.

The chain recombines TRBV28 with TRBJ1-2; the match to TRBD1 covers 9 bases. The CDR3 loop spans 14 amino acids. Germline assignment: CDR1 MDHEN and CDR2 SYDVKM. V shed 5 bases and J 3 bases; nucleotides not matched to a gene: 4. The CDR3 reads CASSMGQGHYGYTF. The CDR3 DNA sequence: TGTGCCAGCAGTATGGGACAGGGTCACTATGGCTACACCTTC.

V and J are TRBV2 and TRBJ2-3; D ambiguous. Trimming pared 5 bases from V and 0 bases from J, leaving 12 bases between. The CDR3 totals 15 residues. Germline V gene data show CDR1 as SNHLY and CDR2 as FYNNEI. The CDR3: CASSSGSPSTDTQYF. CDR3 DNA: TGTGCCAGCAGTTCCGGGTCACCTAGCACAGATACGCAGTATTTT.

The chain couples TRBV30 to TRBJ1-3; no definite D call. Germline loops: CDR1 GTSNPN, CDR2 SVGIG (reference sequence). Trimming shortened V by 4 bases and J by 0 bases, and 7 bases separated the two germline ends. The CDR3 totals 13 residues. CDR3 residues: CAWILSSGNTIYF. The CDR3 nucleotides read TGTGCCTGGATCTTGAGCTCTGGAAACACCATATATTTT.

The rearrangement joins TRBV27 to TRBJ2-7; TRBD2 matches at 10 bases. Germline V gene lookup returns CDR1 MNHEY and CDR2 SMNVEV (reference sequence). The CDR3 loop spans 15 amino acids. V lost 6 bases to trimming and J lost 1 base; unmatched junction nucleotides: 6. The CDR3 DNA is TGTGCCAGCAGGGGAGGGACTAGCGTTTCCTACGAGCAGTACTTC. Its translation is CASRGGTSVSYEQYF.